This paragraph covers one T cell receptor beta chain sequence. It lacks a known antigen. The input lacks base qualities; no much larger clone sits a single base away. The sample is drawn from a study of post-analysis software for immune sequencing data (dated by TCRdb to the mid-2010s). Regarding the research as a whole: The recorded disease courses included relapsing-remitting, secondary progressive and progressive-relapsing multiple sclerosis, and some patients had no subtype annotation. The patient repertoires were set against under 12 previously published healthy control repertoires from donors whose ages ranged from roughly 6 to 25 years. A subset of samples was prepared in parallel using single-end sample barcoding, then pooled and co-amplified after Illumina adapter ligation. On the study overall, not on this receptor specifically: The control group was slightly older than the multiple sclerosis patient group. Direct clustering with F measure showed strong co-clustering of samples prepared in the same batch, prompting a batch-effect correction. Multiple sclerosis patients had significantly lower normalized Chao1 diversity than controls, a result that suggests substantial peripheral T-cell clonal expansion. Patients showed significantly higher frequencies than controls for several TRBV segments, among them TRBV5-6, TRBV5-1 and TRBV20-1.

Library preparation used PCR. Sequencing was carried out with an Illumina HiSeq 2500. To reduce PCR and sequencing biases, unique molecular identifiers were built into the TCR beta cDNA libraries. Every 1 to 10 million input T cells yielded 500,000 or so cDNA molecules, meaning each molecule approximated one T cell. The patient libraries were prepared and sequenced with the same protocol used for the earlier healthy control dataset. Samples belonging to the same batch were prepared together, multiplexed and sequenced on a shared HiSeq lane. The authors' analysis ran thus. MIGEC was used to process the raw barcoded reads, and molecular identifier groups with only a single read were discarded before consensus assembly and CDR3 extraction. VDJtools was used for post-analysis of the clonotype tables, and diversity was normalized by down-sampling every dataset to the size of the smallest sample. To correct batch-related cross-sample contamination, repertoire overlap clustering matched CDR3 amino acid sequences but not nucleotide sequences. Using fastp at Q25 and MiXCR, TCRdb reprocessed the public reads and kept productive beta chains. Under each unique CDR3 protein, matching rows form one entry showing the most common genes and DNA. Here the V and J calls rest on TCRdb's processing, not on the authors' analysis. The sample contains about 460,000 distinct CDR3 sequences, around 40% of them found a single time. The ten top clones hold about an eighth of the sample.

To demonstrate the VDJtools post-analysis software, the study profiled TCR beta repertoires from the peripheral blood of about 13 young patients with multiple sclerosis. The multiple sclerosis patients were children and adolescents between roughly 6 and 16 years of age. Cut back by 3 bases and 0 bases, the V and J ends lie 8 bases apart. The germline V gene encodes CDR1 SQVTM and CDR2 ANQGSEA. Its CDR3 holds 13 amino acids, cysteine through phenylalanine. Solely the CDR3 DNA is kept, with 39 bases framed from the first base. The TCR comes from a girl under 18 with multiple sclerosis. Material: blood. This receptor chain uses TRBV29-1 and TRBJ1-2; a confident D gene designation cannot be given. The nucleotide sequence reads as follows: TGCAGCGTTGAGGGGTCAGCTAACTATGGCTACACCTTC. Translated, it gives CSVEGSANYGYTF.